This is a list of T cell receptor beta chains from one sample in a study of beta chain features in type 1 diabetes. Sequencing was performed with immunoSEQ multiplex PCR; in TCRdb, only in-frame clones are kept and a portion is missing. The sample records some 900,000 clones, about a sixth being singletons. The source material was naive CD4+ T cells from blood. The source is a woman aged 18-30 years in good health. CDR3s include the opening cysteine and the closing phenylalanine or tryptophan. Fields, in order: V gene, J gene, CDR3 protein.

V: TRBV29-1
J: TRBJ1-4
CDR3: CSVTPGGAFNEKLFF

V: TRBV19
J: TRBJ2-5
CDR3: CASSITTYQETQYF

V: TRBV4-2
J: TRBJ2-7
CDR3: CASSQETLAGLSYEQYF

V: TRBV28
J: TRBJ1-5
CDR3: CASSSPGQGFQPQHF

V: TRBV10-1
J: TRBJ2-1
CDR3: CASRAALGYEQFF

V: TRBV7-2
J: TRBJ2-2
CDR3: CASSFGHAGRTGELFF

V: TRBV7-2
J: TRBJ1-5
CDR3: CASSPTYLGGNQPQHF

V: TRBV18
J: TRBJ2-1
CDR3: CASSFSSGRNYNEQFF

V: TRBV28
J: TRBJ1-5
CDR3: CASSSPASPTVNQPQHF

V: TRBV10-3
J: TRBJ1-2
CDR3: CAISEPQGAGSGGYTF

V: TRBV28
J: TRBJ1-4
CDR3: CASSLGQVGKLFF

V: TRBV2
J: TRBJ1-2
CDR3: CASSVRSQNYGYTF

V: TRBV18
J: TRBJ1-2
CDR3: CASSLARGEYGYTF

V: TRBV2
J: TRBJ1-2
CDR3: CASSERAVGYTF

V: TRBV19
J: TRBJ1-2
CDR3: CASSIGGANGYTF

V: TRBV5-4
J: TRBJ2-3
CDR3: CASSLALAGVSDTQYF

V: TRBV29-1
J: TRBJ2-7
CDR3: CSVETTGLKQYF

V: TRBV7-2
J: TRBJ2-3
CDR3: CASSFGTSGKDTQYF

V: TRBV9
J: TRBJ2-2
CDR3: CASSRGTLENTGELFF

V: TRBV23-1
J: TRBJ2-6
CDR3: CASSLLAGVVGANVLTF

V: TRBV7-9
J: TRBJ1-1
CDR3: CASSYLTGVNTEAFF

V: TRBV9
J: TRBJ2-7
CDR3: CASSVAPSGIYEQYF

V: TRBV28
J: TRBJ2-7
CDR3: CASSRAGTGVYEQYF

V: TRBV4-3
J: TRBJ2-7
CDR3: CASSQDGSGSPGEQYF

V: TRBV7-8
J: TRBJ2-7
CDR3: CASSFRRDSYYEQYF

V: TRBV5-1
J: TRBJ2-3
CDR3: CASSLGLGGVGTDTQYF

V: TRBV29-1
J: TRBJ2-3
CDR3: CSVERIRGPQVTQYF

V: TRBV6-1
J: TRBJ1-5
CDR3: CASSGDRAGNQPQHF

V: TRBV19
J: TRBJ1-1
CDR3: CASRPDRWNTEAFF

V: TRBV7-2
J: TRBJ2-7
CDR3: CASGWAARGYEQYF

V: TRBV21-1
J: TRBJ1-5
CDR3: CASKGQSRGNQPQHF

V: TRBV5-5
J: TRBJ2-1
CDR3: CASSFEIQGPEQFF

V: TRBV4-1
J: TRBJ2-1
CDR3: CASSQELAGGLDEQFF

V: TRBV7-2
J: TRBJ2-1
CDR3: CASSAGLAGARRQFF

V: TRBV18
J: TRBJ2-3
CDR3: CASSPHELAGPDTQYF

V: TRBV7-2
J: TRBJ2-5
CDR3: CASSFRGETQYF

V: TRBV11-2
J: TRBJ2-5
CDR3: CASSSSQTQYF

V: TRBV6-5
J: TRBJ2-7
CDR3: CASRTTSGSSYEQYF

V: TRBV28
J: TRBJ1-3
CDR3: CASTGANSGNTIYF

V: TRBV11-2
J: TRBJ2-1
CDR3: CASTSRQGQYNEQFF

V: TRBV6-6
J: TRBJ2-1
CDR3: CASSFTGGYYNEQFF

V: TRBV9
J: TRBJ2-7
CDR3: CASSTTGTSVSSGEQYF

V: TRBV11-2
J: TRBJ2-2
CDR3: CASSFSYHRSGELFF

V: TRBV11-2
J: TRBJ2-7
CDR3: CASSRNGGPYEQYF

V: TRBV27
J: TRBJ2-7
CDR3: CASQGFSGAGSYEQYF

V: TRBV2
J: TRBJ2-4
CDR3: CASRGVAGGNIQYF

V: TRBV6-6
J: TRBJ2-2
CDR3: CASIPRANTGELFF